The 24 T cell receptor beta chains presented below share a single source sample, sequenced in a study of blood T cell repertoires in COVID-19 (dated by TCRdb to about 2020). The library was made by the immunoSEQ multiplex PCR assay. The clones in this table, taken by TCRdb from immuneACCESS, are in-frame only. Not every clone is retained; where verified, under half of the shortfall comes from an unresolved V gene, and the cause of the rest is unknown. This sample holds 200,000 to 250,000 clones; around 90% were observed only once. Around 0.9% of the sample belongs to the ten largest clones. Sequencing used peripheral blood. The receptors derive from a young man with COVID-19, enrolled during active disease.

This clone occurred once. This chain links TRBV27 with TRBJ1-6, with D maybe TRBD1 (6 bases). The CDR3 has 17 amino acids. Looked up from germline, CDR1 is MNHEY and CDR2 is SMNVEV (reference sequence). V lost 0 bases and J lost 0, with 9 bases in between. CDR3 region: CASSLSLGASYNSPLHF. The CDR3 nucleotides are TGTGCCAGCAGTTTATCGCTGGGGGCCTCCTATAATTCACCCCTCCACTTT.

The CDR3 coding sequence is TGCAGTGCTAGTCTAGGAAACAATCAGCCCCAGCATTTT. Protein product: CSASLGNNQPQHF. V gene TRBV20-1 combines with J gene TRBJ1-5, with D unresolved. V gave up 3 bases and J gave up 3 bases, with 9 bases separating them. Germline V gene data show CDR1 as DFQATT and CDR2 as SNEGSKA (reference sequence). The CDR3 has 13 residues.

V gene TRBV5-4 combines with J gene TRBJ1-3, with a possible D match to TRBD1 (5 bases). The CDR3 sequence is 13 residues long. The germline gives CDR1 SGHNT, CDR2 YYREEE (reference sequence). Deletions cut 3 bases from V and 3 bases from J, with 7 bases between. CDR3 bases: TGTGCCAGCAGCTGGGACTTTGGAAACACCATATATTTT. It codes for CASSWDFGNTIYF.

This chain connects TRBV5-1 to TRBJ1-4, with TRBD1 matching 9 bases. This CDR3 is built from 15 residues. The trim removed 3 bases at V and 7 bases at J, leaving 7 bases unmatched. Germline V gene sequence: CDR1 SGHRS, CDR2 YFSETQ. The CDR3 sequence: CASSSGQGIGEKLFF. The CDR3 DNA reads as TGCGCCAGCAGCTCCGGACAGGGGATAGGTGAAAAACTGTTTTTT.

As concerns this clone: In the same sample, other DNA sequences code for this CDR3. This chain connects TRBV4-1 to TRBJ2-2, with 11 nucleotides matching TRBD1. Losses at the gene ends were 2 bases for V and 1 base for J; bases not matched to a gene: 6. The CDR3 runs 18 residues. Per the germline V gene, CDR1 is MGHRA and CDR2 is YSYEKL. The CDR3 loop reads CASSQTGTGGRNTGELFF. CDR3 DNA: TGCGCCAGCAGCCAAACCGGGACAGGGGGGCGGAACACCGGGGAGCTGTTTTTT.

The CDR3, as DNA: TGTGCCATCAGTGATAGGGGGCCAAATGAGCAGTTCTTC. This sequence encodes CAISDRGPNEQFF. The rearrangement joins TRBV10-3 to TRBJ2-1; 7 positions match TRBD1. The V segment lost 3 bases and the J segment 7 bases; nucleotides outside the gene matches: 3. Per germline, CDR1 ENHRY and CDR2 SYGVKD. This CDR3 has 13 amino acids.

The chain carries TRBV7-9 and TRBJ2-7; no reliable D call. Trimming shortened V by 5 bases and J by 0 bases, and 5 bases separated the two germline ends. CDR1 SEHNR and CDR2 FQNEAQ come from the germline V gene (reference sequence). The CDR3 sequence is 12 residues long. This chain's CDR3 is CASSPGSYEQYF. The CDR3 nucleotides read TGTGCCAGCAGCCCGGGCTCCTACGAGCAGTACTTC. The full variable domain, in which reference TRBV7-9 and TRBJ2-7 provide the parts outside the CDR3, is DTGVSQNPRHKITKRGQNVTFRCDPISEHNRLYWYRQTLGQGPEFLTYFQNEAQLEKSRLLSDRFSAERPKGSFSTLEIQRTEQGDSAMYLCASSPGSYEQYFGPGTRLTVT.

The chain couples TRBV9 to TRBJ2-3; no firm D call. V was shortened by 2 bases and J by 2 bases, with 12 bases between the two germline ends. The CDR3 totals 15 residues. The germline V gene encodes CDR1 SGDLS and CDR2 YYNGEE. The CDR3 nucleotides are TGTGCCAGCAGCGTGCGCCCCACAGTCACAGATACGCAGTATTTT. Protein product: CASSVRPTVTDTQYF.

This clone was recorded only once. The rearrangement uses TRBV6-1 and TRBJ2-1, with D maybe TRBD2 (7 bases). Germline CDR1 and CDR2: MNHNS and SASEGT. The V end was cut by 2 bases, the J end by 6 bases, with 17 bases between. The CDR3 totals 16 residues. The DNA of the CDR3 is TGTGCCAGCAGTGAAAGATGGGGGGGCCTCAGCAATGAGCAGTTCTTC. This translates into CASSERWGGLSNEQFF.

This clone came up once. This chain joins TRBV29-1 and TRBJ1-2; TRBD1 is a possible D gene (6 bases). The V gene's germline CDR1 is SQVTM and CDR2 ANQGSEA. Trimming took off 6 bases at V and 5 bases at J, with 16 bases between the two ends. This CDR3 spans 13 amino acids. The CDR3 DNA is TGCAGCGTCACCAGCACAGGGTCTTATGGCTACACCTTC. Protein sequence: CSVTSTGSYGYTF.

The CDR3 reads CASSLFGRLDEQYF. The DNA of the CDR3 is TGTGCCAGCAGCTTGTTCGGCAGGCTCGACGAGCAGTACTTC. The rearrangement joins TRBV5-4 to TRBJ2-7; D gene unclear. V lost 1 base to trimming and J lost 5 bases, with 13 bases between them. Per the germline V gene, CDR1 is SGHNT and CDR2 is YYREEE (reference sequence). This CDR3 comprises 14 residues.

Of note for this clone: Other DNA variants within this sample encode the same CDR3. The V gene is TRBV19, the J gene TRBJ1-1; perhaps TRBD1 as D (6 bases). Germline CDR1 and CDR2: LNHDA and SQIVND (reference sequence). The ends were cut back, 3 bases at V and 5 bases at J, with 13 bases in the middle. CDR3 length: 14 amino acids. CDR3 nucleotides: TGTGCCAGTAGTATCCGGGGGGCGGGTACTGAAGCTTTCTTT. Translating gives CASSIRGAGTEAFF. The variable domain in full, completed from reference TRBV19 and TRBJ1-1, reads DGGITQSPKYLFRKEGQNVTLSCEQNLNHDAMYWYRQDPGQGLRLIYYSQIVNDFQKGDIAEGYSVSREKKESFPLTVTSAQKNPTAFYLCASSIRGAGTEAFFGQGTRLTVV.

This sequence joins TRBV5-4 and TRBJ2-7; a weak D match, TRBD1 (6 bases). CDR3 size: 15 residues. The germline V gene has CDR1 SGHNT and CDR2 YYREEE (reference sequence). V was trimmed by 1 base and J by 8 bases, leaving 19 bases between them. The CDR3 region has the DNA TGTGCCAGCAGCTTGACGGGGACAAAAGCCCCTCAGCAGTACTTC. Amino acid sequence: CASSLTGTKAPQQYF.

The rearrangement joins TRBV6-1 to TRBJ2-5; 9 nucleotides agree with TRBD2. Germline values: CDR1 MNHNS, CDR2 SASEGT. V gave up 4 bases and J gave up 0 bases; unmatched junction bases: 6. CDR3 length equals 16 residues. DNA for the CDR3: TGTGCCAGCAGTGGGGGGACTAGCAGGTACCAAGAGACCCAGTACTTC. Translating gives CASSGGTSRYQETQYF.

The V and J genes are TRBV11-2 and TRBJ2-2; D is uncertain. The CDR3 has 14 residues. Germline assignment: CDR1 SGHAT and CDR2 FQNNGV. Trimming cost V 0 bases and J 6 bases, with 8 bases left between them. CDR3 protein: CASSLDRVPGELFF. CDR3 DNA: TGTGCCAGCAGCTTAGATCGGGTTCCCGGGGAGCTGTTTTTT.

A note on this clone: Other DNA sequences from this sample encode an identical CDR3 as well. The chain links TRBV9 to TRBJ1-2; D is perhaps TRBD1 (6 bases). This CDR3 contains 13 residues. Trimming took off 3 bases at V and 4 bases at J, with 10 bases between the two ends. Germline V gives CDR1 SGDLS, CDR2 YYNGEE. The CDR3 DNA is TGTGCCAGCAGCGGCACAGGGAGCTATGGCTACACCTTC. As protein: CASSGTGSYGYTF.

The V call is TRBV5-1, the J call TRBJ2-1; D perhaps matches TRBD1 (6 bases). V lost 0 bases and J 6 bases, leaving 13 bases between the germline ends. The germline V gene has CDR1 SGHRS and CDR2 YFSETQ. This CDR3 region has 15 residues. The CDR3 sequence is CASSLEQGKGNEQFF. CDR3 coding DNA: TGCGCCAGCAGCTTGGAACAGGGAAAAGGCAATGAGCAGTTCTTC.

The V call is TRBV5-5, the J call TRBJ1-2; 9 positions match TRBD1. V gave up 5 bases and J gave up 5 bases; unmatched junction bases: 4. The CDR3 totals 13 residues. Germline loops: CDR1 SGHKS, CDR2 YYEKEE (reference sequence). The DNA of the CDR3 is TGTGCCAGCAGTTGGACAGGGGAATATGGCTACACCTTC. It is translated as CASSWTGEYGYTF.

The V call is TRBV5-1, the J call TRBJ2-3; 9 bases agree with TRBD1. V shed 2 bases and J 4 bases; nucleotides not matched to a gene: 2. Per the germline V gene, CDR1 is SGHRS and CDR2 is YFSETQ. The CDR3 is made up of 14 amino acids. The CDR3 loop is CASSFTGGPDTQYF. The DNA of the CDR3 is TGCGCCAGCAGCTTTACAGGGGGCCCAGATACGCAGTATTTT.

This clone was picked up one time. The chain combines TRBV11-3 with TRBJ2-2, with TRBD2 matching over 8 bases. Germline V gives CDR1 SGHNT, CDR2 YENEEA. This CDR3 comprises 15 residues. V lost 5 bases and J lost 6; bases outside the gene matches: 8. The CDR3 spells CASSIVSGGAGELFF. The CDR3 DNA is TGTGCCAGCAGCATAGTTTCGGGGGGGGCCGGGGAGCTGTTTTTT.

The gene calls are TRBV4-1 and TRBJ2-7; D ambiguous. Germline V gives CDR1 MGHRA, CDR2 YSYEKL. The V end lost 1 base, the J end lost 5 bases, and 15 bases lay between the germline ends. CDR3 length: 15 amino acids. The CDR3 nucleotides are TGCGCCAGCAGCCAAGGTGGGTTCGGAGTGGACGAGCAGTACTTC. This gives the protein CASSQGGFGVDEQYF.

V usage is TRBV3-1 (or the pseudogene TRBV3-2) and J usage is TRBJ1-2; TRBD1 is a possible D gene (5 bases). Germline assignment: CDR1 LGHDT and CDR2 YNNKEL (reference sequence). The CDR3 has 13 amino acids. The ends were cut back, 1 base at V and 7 bases at J, with 10 bases in the middle. The CDR3, as DNA: TGTGCCAGCAGCCAAGGCCCCCAGGGTGGCTACACCTTC. Amino acid sequence: CASSQGPQGGYTF.

The chain uses TRBV11-3 and TRBJ2-5; 8 nucleotides match TRBD1. The germline gives CDR1 SGHNT, CDR2 YENEEA. Unmatched junction bases numbered 5, after V lost 2 bases and J lost 3 bases. CDR3 length: 15 residues. The CDR3 here is CASSLTSGGEETQYF. CDR3 DNA: TGTGCCAGCAGCTTAACTTCAGGGGGCGAAGAGACCCAGTACTTC.

V gene TRBV27 combines with J gene TRBJ1-4; D is possibly TRBD1 (5 bases). This CDR3 contains 14 residues. The germline gives CDR1 MNHEY, CDR2 SMNVEV (reference sequence). Trimming removed 5 bases from V and 4 bases from J, with 11 bases in between. The DNA for the CDR3 is TGTGCCAGCAGTGGGGACTCTCATAATGAAAAACTGTTTTTT. It translates to CASSGDSHNEKLFF.